The clone carrying this T cell receptor beta chain was counted between two and nine times. Authors' data handling: Nucleated cell number was recorded as an estimate derived from reference gene primer amplification. Generated by immunoSEQ multiplex PCR, the TCRdb table keeps only in-frame clones and is missing some. Clonal size and the V and J genes are those of that table, whereas D and trimming came from the DNA. The sample has roughly 190,000 clones, 84% seen once. The data are from a study of blood T cell repertoires in COVID-19. Study information: The United States, Italy and Spain were the sources of the acute and convalescent COVID-19 samples.

Trimming removed 7 bases from V and 6 bases from J; junction bases left unmatched: 24. Germline CDR1 and CDR2: MDHEN and SYDVKM. The length of the CDR3 is 18 residues. The rearrangement uses TRBV28 and TRBJ2-7, with 7 bases that match TRBD1. This TCR was recovered from a man aged 25 to 40 with active or convalescent COVID-19. Sequenced: peripheral blood. For the CDR3, the DNA is TGTGCCAGCATCTTATCCATTGAGGGACAGACCTCCCCGGGCGAGCAGTACGTC. It codes for CASILSIEGQTSPGEQYV.